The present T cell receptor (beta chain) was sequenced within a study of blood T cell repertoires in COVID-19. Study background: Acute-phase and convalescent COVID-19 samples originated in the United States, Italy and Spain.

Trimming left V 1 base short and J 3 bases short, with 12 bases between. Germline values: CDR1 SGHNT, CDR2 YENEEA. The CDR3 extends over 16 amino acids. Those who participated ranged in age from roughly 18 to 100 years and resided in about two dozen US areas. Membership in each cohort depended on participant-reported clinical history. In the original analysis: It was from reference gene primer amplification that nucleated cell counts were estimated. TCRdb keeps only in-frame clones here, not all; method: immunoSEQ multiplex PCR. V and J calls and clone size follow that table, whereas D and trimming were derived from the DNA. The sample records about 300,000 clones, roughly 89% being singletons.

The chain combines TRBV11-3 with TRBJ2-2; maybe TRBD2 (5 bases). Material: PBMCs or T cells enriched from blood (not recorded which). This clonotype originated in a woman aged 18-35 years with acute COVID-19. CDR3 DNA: TGTGCCAGCAGCTTAGGAGAGGGCCTAGACACCGGGGAGCTGTTTTTT. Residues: CASSLGEGLDTGELFF.